Each of the 25 T cell receptor beta chains below was sequenced from the same sample in a study of shared clonotypes between healthy human individuals (dated by TCRdb to between 2020 and 2021). The library came from the immunoSEQ multiplex PCR assay. This immuneACCESS table, as held by TCRdb, lists in-frame sequences with V and J called but not all clones. Of the missing ones, under half trace to an unresolved V gene in checked studies; the others have no known cause. This sample has about 480,000 clones in its table, and 60% to 85% of those were observed once. The ten largest clonotypes hold 10% to 15% of the sample. The sequencing input was PBMCs. These receptors originate from a woman aged 40-49 years in good health. Some clones in this sample may be carry-over from other donors' samples.

The V gene is TRBV10-3, the J gene TRBJ2-7, with 9 bases fitting TRBD2. V was pared by 3 bases and J by 5 bases, with 5 bases of the junction left unmatched. This CDR3 is 14 amino acids long. Germline V gene lookup returns CDR1 ENHRY and CDR2 SYGVKD. CDR3: CAISDQGLADEQYF. The CDR3 nucleotides are TGTGCCATCAGTGACCAGGGACTAGCAGACGAGCAGTACTTC.

The CDR3 coding sequence is TGTGCCAGCAGCGTAGTGGCAGGCGGGAGTTTTGATGACAATGAGCAGTTCTTC. Translated: CASSVVAGGSFDDNEQFF. V gene TRBV9 combines with J gene TRBJ2-1; 7 nucleotides agree with TRBD2. V gave up 0 bases and J gave up 5 bases; unmatched junction bases: 14. The CDR3 has 18 amino acids. The germline V gene encodes CDR1 SGDLS and CDR2 YYNGEE.

V gene TRBV18 combines with J gene TRBJ1-3; the match to TRBD1 covers 7 bases. Trimming at V came to 1 base and at J to 2 bases, leaving 8 bases not matched to a gene. Germline V gene lookup returns CDR1 KGHSH and CDR2 LQKENI. The CDR3 spans 17 residues. The CDR3 sequence: CASSPQRQGMAGNTIYF. CDR3 in DNA: TGTGCCAGCTCACCACAGCGACAGGGAATGGCTGGAAACACCATATATTTT.

The chain links TRBV5-1 to TRBJ2-1, with 13 bases that match TRBD2. This CDR3 is built from 15 residues. V was pared by 5 bases and J by 6 bases, with 5 bases of the junction left unmatched. Germline lookup yields CDR1 SGHRS and CDR2 YFSETQ. In nucleotides, the CDR3 is TGCGCCAGCAGTTTACTAGCGGGAGGGCCCAATGAGCAGTTCTTC. Translated: CASSLLAGGPNEQFF.

The chain carries TRBV29-1 and TRBJ2-1, with 11 bases aligning to TRBD2. The CDR3 length is 12 residues. V shed 5 bases and J 10 bases; nucleotides not matched to a gene: 4. The germline gives CDR1 SQVTM, CDR2 ANQGSEA. DNA of the CDR3: TGCAGCGTTCAGGCTAGCGGGAGGGAGCAGTTCTTC. Its translation is CSVQASGREQFF.

Turning to this clone: Germline is not matched at one junction end, which may reflect a read error. The V gene is TRBV11-2, the J gene TRBJ2-7, with D maybe TRBD1 (6 bases). Germline values: CDR1 SGHAT, CDR2 FQNNGV. This CDR3 region has 14 residues. The CDR3: CASSLDRDTSEQYF. The CDR3 region has the DNA TGTGCCAGCAGTTTAGATCGGGACACGAGCGAGCAGTACTTC.

This clone was observed once. The chain combines TRBV7-2 with TRBJ2-5; no firm D call. Germline CDR1 is SGHTA and CDR2 is FQGNSA. This CDR3 spans 13 amino acids. V lost 4 bases, J lost 5 bases, and 11 bases lay in between. The CDR3 DNA reads TGTGCCAGCAGCTCGGTGGTCAGGGAGACCCAGTACTTC. Encoded protein: CASSSVVRETQYF.

The chain combines TRBV28 with TRBJ2-1; 11 nucleotides match TRBD2. From germline, CDR1 is MDHEN and CDR2 SYDVKM. With V trimmed by 2 bases and J by 0 bases, 3 bases remained unmatched. This CDR3 has 17 amino acids. CDR3 residues: CASSLTSGRPSYNEQFF. CDR3 DNA: TGTGCCAGCAGTTTAACTAGCGGGAGACCCTCCTACAATGAGCAGTTCTTC.

This rearrangement joins TRBV7-9 to TRBJ2-1; tentatively, D is TRBD1 or TRBD2 (5 bases each). CDR3 length equals 16 residues. Per germline, CDR1 SEHNR and CDR2 FQNEAQ (reference sequence). V lost 1 base, J lost 3 bases, and 13 bases lay in between. As DNA, the CDR3 is TGTGCCAGCAGCTTAGTTGGGGGAGTATTCTACAATGAGCAGTTCTTC. Translation gives CASSLVGGVFYNEQFF.

This chain links TRBV19 with TRBJ2-3, with TRBD2 as a possible D gene (5 bases). The CDR3 runs 16 residues. CDR1 LNHDA and CDR2 SQIVND come from the germline V gene (reference sequence). V was shortened by 5 bases and J by 2 bases, with 17 bases between the two germline ends. Here the CDR3 reads CASSSPTRAHTDTQYF. The CDR3 nucleotides are TGTGCCAGTAGTTCCCCAACTAGGGCCCACACAGATACGCAGTATTTT.

This clone has just one count. The V call is TRBV5-1, the J call TRBJ2-1; D uncertain. Trimming removed 4 bases from V and 3 bases from J, with 11 bases in between. Germline V lookup: CDR1 SGHRS, CDR2 YFSETQ. This CDR3 region has 14 residues. CDR3 in amino acids: CASSPVPSYNEQFF. CDR3 nucleotide sequence: TGCGCCAGCAGCCCGGTCCCGAGCTACAATGAGCAGTTCTTC. The entire variable domain, with the rest obtained from reference TRBV5-1 and TRBJ2-1, is as follows: KAGVTQTPRYLIKTRGQQVTLSCSPISGHRSVSWYQQTPGQGLQFLFEYFSETQRNKGNFPGRFSGRQFSNSRSEMNVSTLELGDSALYLCASSPVPSYNEQFFGPGTRLTVL.

The V and J genes are TRBV10-3 and TRBJ1-5; TRBD1 matches 7 bases. In germline, CDR1 is ENHRY, CDR2 SYGVKD. The ends lost 7 bases at V and 5 bases at J; junction bases unmatched: 5. This CDR3 is 13 amino acids long. DNA for the CDR3: TGTGCCATCAAGTCCCAGGGGGATCAGCCCCAGCATTTT. Protein product: CAIKSQGDQPQHF.

The chain combines TRBV27 with TRBJ1-2, with D possibly TRBD1 on 6 matching bases. Germline values: CDR1 MNHEY, CDR2 SMNVEV (reference sequence). The ends were cut back, 0 bases at V and 4 bases at J, with 15 bases in the middle. The CDR3 extends over 16 amino acids. CDR3 coding DNA: TGTGCCAGCAGTTTATCCTGGGGGCAGGGAGGCTATGGCTACACCTTC. Translation: CASSLSWGQGGYGYTF.

The CDR3 coding sequence is TGCGCCAGCAGCTTCCGGAACCAAGAGACCCAGTACTTC. Its translation: CASSFRNQETQYF. The chain employs TRBV5-1 and TRBJ2-5; D remains unclear. Per the germline V gene, CDR1 is SGHRS and CDR2 is YFSETQ. The CDR3 length is 13 residues. Trimming removed 2 bases from V and 0 bases from J, with 5 bases in between.

The chain carries TRBV30 and TRBJ1-5; maybe TRBD1 (5 bases). The CDR3 extends over 14 amino acids. Trimming stripped 2 bases from V and 5 bases from J, with 13 bases between. The germline CDR1 and CDR2 sequences are GTSNPN and SVGIG (reference sequence). The CDR3: CAWSMGGGDQPQHF. The CDR3 region has the DNA TGTGCCTGGAGTATGGGGGGGGGAGATCAGCCCCAGCATTTT.

A word on this clone: This CDR3 is also generated by other DNA sequences in the sample. This sequence joins TRBV28 and TRBJ1-2, with 7 bases identical to TRBD1. With 5 bases clipped from V and 5 bases from J, the junction kept 8 bases outside the gene matches. This CDR3 has 14 residues. The V gene's germline CDR1 is MDHEN and CDR2 SYDVKM. The CDR3 is CASSPGDRGYGYTF. DNA of the CDR3: TGTGCCAGCAGTCCTGGGGACAGAGGATATGGCTACACCTTC.

This clone was seen only a few times. The chain uses TRBV19 and TRBJ1-1; unclear D gene. The germline CDR1 and CDR2 sequences are LNHDA and SQIVND (reference sequence). This CDR3 spans 17 amino acids. V dropped 6 bases and J dropped 0 bases, with 20 bases sitting between them. This CDR3 reads CASRSVGYWGLNTEAFF. In DNA form, the CDR3 reads TGTGCCAGTAGGTCGGTTGGGTACTGGGGTTTGAACACTGAAGCTTTCTTT. Drawing the rest from reference TRBV19 and TRBJ1-1, the complete variable domain is DGGITQSPKYLFRKEGQNVTLSCEQNLNHDAMYWYRQDPGQGLRLIYYSQIVNDFQKGDIAEGYSVSREKKESFPLTVTSAQKNPTAFYLCASRSVGYWGLNTEAFFGQGTRLTVV.

The chain carries TRBV7-2 and TRBJ1-1; D ambiguous. V was trimmed by 2 bases and J by 1 base, leaving 11 bases between them. Germline V CDR1 and CDR2: SGHTA, FQGNSA. The CDR3 is 15 residues long. In DNA form, the CDR3 reads TGTGCCAGCAGCTTACCTCAGGTAGGGAACACTGAAGCTTTCTTT. It specifies CASSLPQVGNTEAFF. The variable domain in full, with the rest retrieved from reference TRBV7-2 and TRBJ1-1, is GAGVSQSPSNKVTEKGKDVELRCDPISGHTALYWYRQSLGQGLEFLIYFQGNSAPDKSGLPSDRFSAERTGGSVSTLTIQRTQQEDSAVYLCASSLPQVGNTEAFFGQGTRLTVV.

CDR3 region: CASSLISGVEQFF. Here the CDR3 DNA reads TGTGCCAGCAGTTTAATTAGCGGCGTTGAGCAGTTCTTC. The chain is built from TRBV27 and TRBJ2-1, with D perhaps matching TRBD2 (6 bases). V lost 2 bases, J lost 9 bases, and 11 bases lay in between. The CDR3 spans 13 residues. Germline loops: CDR1 MNHEY, CDR2 SMNVEV (reference sequence).

The chain recombines TRBV11-2 with TRBJ2-7; TRBD2 is a possible D gene (7 bases). V was pared by 4 bases and J by 3 bases, with 16 bases between. The CDR3 covers 15 residues. The germline V gene has CDR1 SGHAT and CDR2 FQNNGV. The CDR3 nucleotides read TGTGCCAGCAGCTCCCTAGCGGAGGGGGACTACGAGCAGTACTTC. Translation gives CASSSLAEGDYEQYF.

The chain employs TRBV28 and TRBJ2-7; 11 bases are a match to TRBD2. J gave up 2 bases and V 4 bases, and 4 bases lay outside the gene matches. Looked up from germline, CDR1 is MDHEN and CDR2 is SYDVKM. There are 15 residues in the CDR3. DNA of the CDR3: TGTGCCAGCAGTTCCGGGACTAGCGGTCCCTACGAGCAGTACTTC. Translated, it gives CASSSGTSGPYEQYF.

V usage is TRBV6-6 and J usage is TRBJ2-7; D perhaps matches TRBD2 (6 bases). V lost 7 bases and J lost 1, with 17 bases in between. Germline CDR1 MNHNY, CDR2 SVGAGI (reference sequence). The length of the CDR3 is 15 residues. CDR3 DNA sequence: TGTGCCAGCACGGCCAGCGTGGGGGGATCCTACGAGCAGTACTTC. It is translated as CASTASVGGSYEQYF.

This clone showed up just a few times. The chain recombines TRBV4-2 with TRBJ2-1, with 11 bases lining up with TRBD2. V shed 4 bases and J 0 bases; nucleotides not matched to a gene: 8. The length of the CDR3 is 18 residues. Germline V CDR1 and CDR2: LGHNA, YNFKEQ. CDR3 in DNA: TGTGCCAGCAGCCGATCGCACACTAGCGGGAGCTCCTACAATGAGCAGTTCTTC. This translates into CASSRSHTSGSSYNEQFF.

V usage is TRBV5-1 and J usage is TRBJ2-3; no reliable D call. Trimming took 2 bases from V and 6 from J, leaving 13 bases between them. This CDR3 has 14 amino acids. From germline, CDR1 is SGHRS and CDR2 YFSETQ. The CDR3 loop reads CASSFSDPADTQYF. CDR3 nucleotide sequence: TGCGCCAGCAGCTTTTCGGATCCGGCGGATACGCAGTATTTT.

The rearrangement links TRBV28 to TRBJ2-7; weak D call: TRBD2 (5 bases). This CDR3 spans 14 amino acids. V lost 5 bases to trimming and J lost 3 bases, with 14 bases between them. CDR1 MDHEN and CDR2 SYDVKM come from the germline V gene. The CDR3 reads CASSVGGADYEQYF. In nucleotides, the CDR3 is TGTGCCAGCAGTGTCGGTGGAGCGGACTACGAGCAGTACTTC.